One and the same sample provided the 15 T cell receptor beta chains below, sequenced in a study of shared clonotypes between healthy human individuals. CD45RO-negative CD8 cells positively selected for CCR7 made up the naive population, which excluded terminally differentiated effector memory CD45RA+ cells. The repertoire was sequenced with immunoSEQ multiplex PCR; TCRdb's copy has only in-frame clones and lacks some. In the table there are some 2.1 million clones, about 95% of which are singletons. The specimen sequenced was naive CD8+ T cells sorted from blood. The receptors shown here come from a man younger than 30 in good health.

The CDR3 region is CASSSLDAIETQYF. CDR3 sequence (DNA): TGTGCCAGCAGTTCCCTAGATGCGATTGAGACCCAGTACTTC. The chain has TRBV6-6 and TRBJ2-5; D not resolved. The CDR3 consists of 14 residues. The ends were cut back, 4 bases at V and 5 bases at J, with 14 bases in the middle. Per germline, CDR1 MNHNY and CDR2 SVGAGI (reference sequence).

This clone came up once. The chain uses TRBV4-1 and TRBJ2-7, with 11 nucleotides matching TRBD2. Germline loops: CDR1 MGHRA, CDR2 YSYEKL. V was pared by 4 bases and J by 7 bases, with 12 bases of the junction left unmatched. The CDR3 is made up of 16 amino acids. The CDR3 nucleotides read TGCGCCAGCAGCCCCCGAAATAGCGGGGGGGCGGGTGAGCAGTACTTC. It translates to CASSPRNSGGAGEQYF.

This clone was seen just once. The junction and the germline gene differ at one end; a read error may be behind it. This chain connects TRBV6-5 to TRBJ2-3, with a weak D call TRBD1 (5 bases). This CDR3 has 12 amino acids. Germline V gives CDR1 MNHEY, CDR2 SVGAGI. CDR3 coding DNA: TGTGCCAGCAGCTCCGATACAGGTACGCAGTATTTT. This gives the protein CASSSDTGTQYF.

Only a few counts were recorded for this clone. This rearrangement joins TRBV6-5 to TRBJ2-2, with D possibly being TRBD1 (5 bases). The V end was cut by 4 bases, the J end by 6 bases, with 9 bases between. Germline V gene data show CDR1 as MNHEY and CDR2 as SVGAGI. The CDR3 extends over 13 amino acids. The CDR3 reads CASSFRESGELFF. The DNA for the CDR3 is TGTGCCAGCAGTTTCAGGGAATCCGGGGAGCTGTTTTTT.

The rearrangement links TRBV6-1 to TRBJ1-5; D is unclear. This CDR3 contains 15 residues. Germline-derived CDR1 and CDR2 are MNHNS and SASEGT. Trimming took off 2 bases at V and 0 bases at J, with 8 bases between the two ends. The CDR3 nucleotides read TGTGCCAGCAGTGAATCCATTCATAGCAATCAGCCCCAGCATTTT. Its translation is CASSESIHSNQPQHF.

V gene TRBV4-3 combines with J gene TRBJ2-7, with D uncertain. The CDR3 has 14 residues. Germline values: CDR1 LGHNA, CDR2 YSLEER. Trimming took off 0 bases at V and 2 bases at J, with 8 bases between the two ends. The DNA of the CDR3 is TGCGCCAGCAGCCAAGATCCGCTTACCTACGAGCAGTACTTC. It specifies CASSQDPLTYEQYF.

The chain combines TRBV10-3 with TRBJ1-2; possibly TRBD1 for D (5 bases). Per the germline V gene, CDR1 is ENHRY and CDR2 is SYGVKD. Trimming stripped 11 bases from V and 0 bases from J, with 13 bases between. CDR3 length: 13 amino acids. The DNA of the CDR3 is TGTGCCGTCTCAGGGATTTCTAACTATGGCTACACCTTC. Translated, it gives CAVSGISNYGYTF.

Points on this clone: Distinct nucleotide sequences in the sample also encode this CDR3. The rearrangement joins TRBV11-2 to TRBJ1-3; D gene ambiguous. The CDR3 is 13 amino acids. V was shortened by 1 base and J by 4 bases, with 5 bases between the two germline ends. Germline V gene sequence: CDR1 SGHAT, CDR2 FQNNGV. CDR3 in amino acids: CASSLAPGNTIYF. CDR3 DNA sequence: TGTGCCAGCAGCTTAGCACCCGGAAACACCATATATTTT.

The V call is TRBV7-8, the J call TRBJ1-2; perhaps TRBD1 as D (5 bases). The CDR3 covers 15 residues. Germline CDR1 and CDR2: SGHVS and FQNEAQ. V was shortened by 7 bases and J by 4 bases, with 19 bases between the two germline ends. The CDR3 region is CASTPQQASSYGYTF. The DNA for the CDR3 is TGTGCCAGCACCCCTCAACAGGCATCCAGCTATGGCTACACCTTC.

The rearrangement links TRBV27 to TRBJ2-1, with 10 bases fitting TRBD2. Trimming removed 5 bases from V and 7 bases from J; junction bases left unmatched: 8. CDR3 length equals 15 residues. Germline lookup yields CDR1 MNHEY and CDR2 SMNVEV (reference sequence). This chain's CDR3 is CASSLVAGGRNEQFF. DNA of the CDR3: TGTGCCAGCAGTCTGGTAGCGGGGGGCCGGAATGAGCAGTTCTTC.

This clone appeared once. The chain links TRBV11-2 to TRBJ2-3, with 8 bases fitting TRBD1. The CDR3 covers 12 residues. Trimming cost V 5 bases and J 6 bases; bases outside gene matches: 1. Germline loops: CDR1 SGHAT, CDR2 FQNNGV. The CDR3 region is CASSRQGDTQYF. The CDR3 DNA follows: TGTGCCAGCAGCCGACAGGGGGATACGCAGTATTTT.

This chain joins TRBV10-1 and TRBJ1-1; D ambiguous. Trimming left V 3 bases short and J 2 bases short, with 10 bases between. There are 14 residues in the CDR3. Germline lookup yields CDR1 WNHNN and CDR2 SYGVQD (reference sequence). The chain's CDR3 is CASSEGRRNTEAFF. The CDR3 DNA reads TGCGCCAGCAGTGAAGGTCGGAGAAACACTGAAGCTTTCTTT.

The J gene is TRBJ2-7, the V gene TRBV7-9; no clear D gene. Germline assignment: CDR1 SEHNR and CDR2 FQNEAQ (reference sequence). The CDR3 consists of 13 residues. Trimming shortened V by 5 bases and J by 0 bases, and 8 bases separated the two germline ends. The CDR3 here is CASSRVSSYEQYF. The CDR3 DNA reads as TGTGCCAGCAGCAGAGTTAGCTCCTACGAGCAGTACTTC.

The V and J genes are TRBV29-1 and TRBJ1-2; no clear D. V lost 4 bases and J 3 bases, leaving 9 bases between the germline ends. Germline CDR1 SQVTM, CDR2 ANQGSEA. The CDR3 is made up of 12 amino acids. The CDR3 region is CSVAGLDYGYTF. The DNA of the CDR3 is TGCAGCGTTGCGGGTCTGGACTATGGCTACACCTTC.

The chain links TRBV10-1 to TRBJ1-1, with a tentative D call TRBD1 (6 bases). Germline CDR1 WNHNN, CDR2 SYGVQD (reference sequence). With 6 bases removed from V and 10 bases from J, the gap between germline ends came to 15 bases. The CDR3 extends over 12 amino acids. CDR3 loop: CASSEQGPGAFF. The CDR3 DNA sequence: TGCGCCAGCAGCGAACAGGGTCCTGGAGCTTTCTTT.